A selection of T cell receptor beta chains follows, all from one sample in a study of Graves' ophthalmopathy and Graves' hyperthyroidism. One entry per CDR3 protein, called by TCRdb with MiXCR from the multiplex PCR reads. The data show some 390,000 distinct CDR3 sequences, with around 20% seen just once and around 1.5% held by the top ten. The source material was peripheral blood. All receptors come from a woman under 30 with Graves' ophthalmopathy. Both conserved end residues are part of each CDR3. The order of the fields is V gene, D gene, clone size, J gene, CDR3 protein, CDR3 DNA. A D gene is named only where the DNA matches it firmly. Size is omitted from some rows. Given values are once, few, many or a class for expanded clones.

V: TRBV11-2; D: .; size: many; J: TRBJ2-7; CDR3: CASSYRGSEQYF; DNA: TGTGCCAGCAGCTACCGGGGGTCGGAGCAGTACTTC
V: TRBV12-3/TRBV12-4; D: TRBD2; size: many; J: TRBJ2-7; CDR3: CASSWGLAGSALEQYF; DNA: TGTGCCAGCAGTTGGGGACTAGCGGGAAGCGCCCTCGAGCAGTACTTC
V: TRBV20-1; D: TRBD2; size: .; J: TRBJ2-7; CDR3: CSARGLAGSDSYEQYF; DNA: TGCAGTGCTAGGGGACTAGCGGGATCCGACTCCTACGAGCAGTACTTC
V: TRBV12-3/TRBV12-4; D: .; size: many; J: TRBJ1-1; CDR3: CASTRRGVTEAFF; DNA: TGTGCCAGCACCCGTCGGGGAGTGACTGAAGCTTTCTTT
V: TRBV6-2/TRBV6-3; D: .; size: many; J: TRBJ1-5; CDR3: CASSYAGAGNQPQHF; DNA: TGTGCCAGCAGTTACGCAGGGGCGGGAAATCAGCCCCAGCATTTT
V: TRBV6-2/TRBV6-3; D: .; size: many; J: TRBJ2-5; CDR3: CASSRHRVLQETQYF; DNA: TGTGCCAGCAGCCGACACAGGGTCCTCCAAGAGACCCAGTACTTC
V: TRBV15; D: TRBD1; size: many; J: TRBJ1-5; CDR3: CATSSFIGQGAQPQHF; DNA: TGTGCCACCAGCAGCTTTATCGGACAGGGCGCTCAGCCCCAGCATTTT
V: TRBV19; D: .; size: many; J: TRBJ2-2; CDR3: CASSIGVGNTGELFF; DNA: TGTGCCAGTAGTATTGGCGTCGGAAACACCGGGGAGCTGTTTTTT
V: TRBV19; D: .; size: many; J: TRBJ1-3; CDR3: CASSIDRTDTIYF; DNA: TGTGCCAGTAGTATTGACAGGACGGACACCATATATTTT
V: TRBV6-2/TRBV6-3; D: TRBD1; size: .; J: TRBJ1-1; CDR3: CASCRDRGNTEAFF; DNA: TGTGCCAGCTGCCGGGACAGGGGGAACACTGAAGCTTTCTTT
V: TRBV2; D: TRBD1; size: many; J: TRBJ2-2; CDR3: CASRQGSGELFF; DNA: TGTGCCAGCAGACAGGGGTCCGGGGAGCTGTTTTTT
V: TRBV6-2/TRBV6-3; D: .; size: many; J: TRBJ2-7; CDR3: CASSHDFYEQYF; DNA: TGTGCCAGCAGCCACGACTTCTACGAGCAGTACTTC
V: TRBV29-1; D: TRBD1; size: many; J: TRBJ2-5; CDR3: CSVEGQGVGGTQYF; DNA: TGCAGCGTTGAGGGACAGGGCGTAGGGGGGACCCAGTACTTC
V: TRBV24-1; D: .; size: many; J: TRBJ1-2; CDR3: CATSDAQGGYTF; DNA: TGTGCCACCAGTGATGCCCAAGGCGGCTACACCTTC
V: TRBV29-1; D: .; size: .; J: TRBJ1-1; CDR3: CSVEEVGVHLNTEAFF; DNA: TGCAGCGTTGAAGAAGTGGGGGTCCACTTGAACACTGAAGCTTTCTTT
V: TRBV2; D: .; size: many; J: TRBJ2-7; CDR3: CASVASEQYF; DNA: TGTGCCAGCGTAGCGAGCGAGCAGTACTTC
V: TRBV12-3/TRBV12-4; D: .; size: many; J: TRBJ2-5; CDR3: CASSLMGVETQYF; DNA: TGTGCCAGCAGTTTGATGGGGGTAGAGACCCAGTACTTC
V: TRBV25-1; D: .; size: .; J: TRBJ1-1; CDR3: CASSASWEGNTEAFF; DNA: TGTGCCAGCAGCGCGAGCTGGGAGGGGAACACTGAAGCTTTCTTT
V: TRBV27; D: .; size: many; J: TRBJ1-3; CDR3: CASSFFRPGEFGNTIYF; DNA: TGTGCCAGCAGTTTCTTCCGGCCGGGGGAATTTGGAAACACCATATATTTT
V: TRBV30; D: .; size: many; J: TRBJ1-3; CDR3: CAWSSGGAYTIYF; DNA: TGTGCCTGGAGTTCTGGGGGAGCTTACACCATATATTTT
V: TRBV7-6; D: TRBD1; size: .; J: TRBJ1-1; CDR3: CASSTTGTGGADTEAFF; DNA: TGTGCCAGCAGCACAACCGGGACAGGGGGAGCGGACACTGAAGCTTTCTTT
V: TRBV6-2/TRBV6-3; D: TRBD2; size: few; J: TRBJ2-5; CDR3: CASSSHTSGSLKTQYF; DNA: TGTGCCAGCAGTTCCCACACTAGCGGGAGTCTGAAGACCCAGTACTTC
V: TRBV27; D: .; size: many; J: TRBJ2-7; CDR3: CASSLNGHVSYEQYF; DNA: TGTGCCAGCAGTTTGAACGGACACGTCTCCTACGAGCAGTACTTC
V: TRBV12-3/TRBV12-4; D: TRBD2; size: many; J: TRBJ2-2; CDR3: CASLDTGRSDTGELFF; DNA: TGTGCCAGCCTAGATACCGGGAGGTCGGACACCGGGGAGCTGTTTTTT
V: TRBV6-5; D: .; size: .; J: TRBJ2-7; CDR3: CASSYSLDAAYEQYF; DNA: TGTGCCAGCAGTTACTCCCTAGACGCTGCCTACGAGCAGTACTTC
V: TRBV6-2/TRBV6-3; D: .; size: many; J: TRBJ2-5; CDR3: CASSSSGPLGETQYF; DNA: TGTGCCAGCAGTTCTTCCGGGCCCCTCGGGGAGACCCAGTACTTC
V: TRBV12-3/TRBV12-4; D: .; size: many; J: TRBJ2-5; CDR3: CASSRTAVGTQYF; DNA: TGTGCCAGCAGTAGGACTGCGGTGGGGACCCAGTACTTC
V: TRBV15; D: .; size: .; J: TRBJ2-7; CDR3: CATSSVGYAEQYF; DNA: TGTGCCACCAGCAGCGTAGGGTACGCCGAGCAGTACTTC
V: TRBV11-2; D: TRBD1; size: many; J: TRBJ1-6; CDR3: CASSTDTGTESPLHF; DNA: TGTGCCAGCAGCACCGACACAGGGACAGAATCACCCCTCCACTTT
V: TRBV30; D: .; size: many; J: TRBJ1-6; CDR3: CAWSAGNSPLHF; DNA: TGTGCCTGGAGTGCCGGGAACTCACCCCTCCACTTT
V: TRBV7-2; D: .; size: many; J: TRBJ2-7; CDR3: CASSLVRGSFEQYF; DNA: TGTGCCAGCAGCTTAGTCCGGGGATCCTTCGAGCAGTACTTC
V: TRBV2; D: .; size: many; J: TRBJ2-6; CDR3: CASHRILPSGANVLTF; DNA: TGTGCCAGCCACAGGATCCTCCCCTCTGGGGCCAACGTCCTGACTTTC
V: TRBV6-5; D: .; size: many; J: TRBJ1-1; CDR3: CASSYGTANTEAFF; DNA: TGTGCCAGCAGTTACGGGACTGCGAACACTGAAGCTTTCTTT
V: TRBV29-1; D: .; size: .; J: TRBJ2-5; CDR3: CSVEYRDGETQYF; DNA: TGCAGCGTGGAATACAGGGATGGAGAGACCCAGTACTTC
V: TRBV12-5; D: .; size: many; J: TRBJ1-1; CDR3: CASAGGGAETEAFF; DNA: TGTGCTAGTGCCGGGGGGGGCGCGGAAACTGAAGCTTTCTTT
V: TRBV7-2; D: .; size: .; J: TRBJ1-6; CDR3: CASSSAETRDSPLHF; DNA: TGTGCCAGCAGCTCCGCCGAGACAAGAGATTCACCCCTCCACTTT
V: TRBV5-1; D: .; size: many; J: TRBJ1-1; CDR3: CASSLGGFTEAFF; DNA: TGCGCCAGCAGCTTGGGAGGGTTCACTGAAGCTTTCTTT
V: TRBV6-2/TRBV6-3; D: TRBD1; size: many; J: TRBJ1-5; CDR3: CASSFRDRQPQHF; DNA: TGTGCCAGCAGTTTCCGGGACAGGCAGCCCCAGCATTTT
V: TRBV12-3/TRBV12-4; D: .; size: many; J: TRBJ1-2; CDR3: CASSPGPNYGYTF; DNA: TGTGCCAGCAGTCCGGGACCCAACTATGGCTACACCTTC
V: TRBV7-2; D: .; size: many; J: TRBJ2-4; CDR3: CASGPQIGNIQYF; DNA: TGTGCCAGCGGGCCCCAGATCGGGAACATTCAGTACTTC
V: TRBV6-2/TRBV6-3; D: .; size: many; J: TRBJ1-2; CDR3: CASSYSGDGYTF; DNA: TGTGCCAGCAGTTACTCGGGGGATGGCTACACCTTC
V: TRBV12-3/TRBV12-4; D: .; size: many; J: TRBJ1-5; CDR3: CASSFNSNQPQHF; DNA: TGTGCCAGCAGTTTCAACAGCAATCAGCCCCAGCATTTT
V: TRBV4-2; D: .; size: many; J: TRBJ2-2; CDR3: CASSQERQVPGELFF; DNA: TGTGCCAGCAGCCAAGAGAGACAGGTTCCCGGGGAGCTGTTTTTT
V: TRBV30; D: .; size: many; J: TRBJ1-3; CDR3: CAWKGGSTGNTIYF; DNA: TGTGCCTGGAAGGGGGGGAGCACTGGAAACACCATATATTTT
V: TRBV12-3/TRBV12-4; D: TRBD1; size: few; J: TRBJ2-5; CDR3: CASTLAGTGGQETQYF; DNA: TGTGCCAGCACCCTTGCCGGGACAGGGGGCCAAGAGACCCAGTACTTC
V: TRBV4-1; D: TRBD1; size: .; J: TRBJ2-7; CDR3: CASRPTGTGSEQYF; DNA: TGCGCCAGCAGGCCTACCGGGACAGGGAGCGAGCAGTACTTC